The 8 T cell receptor beta chains reported below all come from one sample, sequenced in a study of beta chain features in type 1 diabetes. General study points: Shortening of TCRB CDR3s, moderate but significant, appeared in all four CD4+ subsets of Type 1 diabetes patients.

What was sequenced were expressed TCRB transcripts, since all of the isolated RNA had been reverse transcribed. The assay was immunoSEQ multiplex PCR, and TCRdb's table has in-frame clones only and misses some. Among hundreds of thousands of clones, under 15% were seen once, and the ten largest hold approximately 0.022%. No antigen has been assigned to these receptors. Material for sequencing was naive CD4+ T cells from blood. The receptor source for this set is a young man with type 1 diabetes.

This sequence joins TRBV27 and TRBJ1-3; unclear D gene. V gave up 5 bases and J gave up 0 bases, with 14 bases separating them. The CDR3 covers 16 residues. The V gene's germline CDR1 is MNHEY and CDR2 SMNVEV (reference sequence). CDR3 in amino acids: CASSPYPEGSGNTIYF. The CDR3 DNA reads as TGTGCCAGCAGTCCCTACCCAGAGGGCTCTGGAAACACCATATATTTT.

The chain links TRBV7-2 to TRBJ2-5; D is undetermined. Trimming stripped 4 bases from V and 2 bases from J, with 5 bases between. Germline CDR1 reads SGHTA; CDR2 reads FQGNSA. The length of the CDR3 is 12 residues. The CDR3 region is CASSSPQETQYF. The CDR3 DNA reads TGTGCCAGCAGCTCCCCTCAAGAGACCCAGTACTTC.

This clone was seen only a few times. The V gene is TRBV5-1, the J gene TRBJ2-3; weak D call: TRBD1 (6 bases). Trimming removed 0 bases from V and 1 base from J, with 12 bases in between. The CDR3 has 16 amino acids. In germline, CDR1 is SGHRS, CDR2 YFSETQ. CDR3 amino acids: CASSLVEAGGTDTQYF. CDR3 sequence (DNA): TGCGCCAGCAGCTTGGTCGAGGCAGGGGGCACAGATACGCAGTATTTT.

The chain has TRBV29-1 and TRBJ1-1; D is uncertain. V was pared by 6 bases and J by 0 bases, with 11 bases between. CDR3 size: 13 residues. CDR1 and CDR2 from the germline V gene are SQVTM and ANQGSEA. CDR3: CSVVRDLNTEAFF. CDR3 nucleotide sequence: TGCAGCGTCGTCCGGGATTTGAACACTGAAGCTTTCTTT. The full variable domain, rest sourced from reference TRBV29-1 and TRBJ1-1, is SAVISQKPSRDICQRGTSLTIQCQVDSQVTMMFWYRQQPGQSLTLIATANQGSEATYESGFVIDKFPISRPNLTFSTLTVSNMSPEDSSIYLCSVVRDLNTEAFFGQGTRLTVV.

This rearrangement joins TRBV13 to TRBJ1-1; 7 bases are shared with TRBD1. The V and J ends lost 0 bases and 4 bases, in that order; junction bases with no gene match: 5. CDR3 length: 15 residues. Germline CDR1 reads PRHDT; CDR2 reads FYEKMQ (reference sequence). The DNA of the CDR3 is TGTGCCAGCAGCTTAGGATCAGAGGGGGCCACTGAAGCTTTCTTT. Translating gives CASSLGSEGATEAFF.

The V gene is TRBV28, the J gene TRBJ1-6, with D possibly TRBD1 on 5 matching bases. Germline-derived CDR1 and CDR2 are MDHEN and SYDVKM. V lost 6 bases, J lost 8 bases, and 17 bases lay in between. The CDR3 loop spans 15 amino acids. CDR3 loop: CASRGAGRGDSPLHF. The CDR3 nucleotides read TGTGCCAGCAGGGGTGCAGGTCGGGGGGATTCACCCCTCCACTTT. The whole variable domain, remainder taken from reference TRBV28 and TRBJ1-6, is DVKVTQSSRYLVKRTGEKVFLECVQDMDHENMFWYRQDPGLGLRLIYFSYDVKMKEKGDIPEGYSVSREKKERFSLILESASTNQTSMYLCASRGAGRGDSPLHFGNGTRLTVT.

The rearrangement joins TRBV11-3 to TRBJ2-1, with TRBD2 matching 7 bases. Germline CDR1 reads SGHNT; CDR2 reads YENEEA. V was pared by 5 bases and J by 11 bases, with 6 bases of the junction left unmatched. CDR3 length: 12 residues. The CDR3 region is CASSPLAEQQFF. In nucleotides, the CDR3 is TGTGCCAGCAGCCCCCTAGCGGAGCAGCAGTTCTTC.

The chain joins TRBV30 to TRBJ1-6, with 7 bases that match TRBD1. The CDR3 runs to 15 residues. CDR1 GTSNPN and CDR2 SVGIG come from the germline V gene (reference sequence). After removal of 7 bases from V and 11 bases from J, the junction contained 17 bases not matched to a gene. The CDR3 sequence is CALASTGQRRPPLHF. CDR3 nucleotides: TGTGCCTTGGCTTCCACGGGACAGCGAAGGCCACCCCTCCACTTT.